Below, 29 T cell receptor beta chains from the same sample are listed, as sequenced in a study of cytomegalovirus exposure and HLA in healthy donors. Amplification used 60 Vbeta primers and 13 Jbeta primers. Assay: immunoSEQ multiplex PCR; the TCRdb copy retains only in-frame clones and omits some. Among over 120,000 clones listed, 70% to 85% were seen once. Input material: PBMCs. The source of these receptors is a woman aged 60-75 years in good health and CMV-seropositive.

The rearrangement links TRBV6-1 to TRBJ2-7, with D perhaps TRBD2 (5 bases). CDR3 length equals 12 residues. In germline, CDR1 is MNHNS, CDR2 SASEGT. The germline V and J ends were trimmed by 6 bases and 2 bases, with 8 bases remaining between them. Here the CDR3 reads CASRRVAYEQYF. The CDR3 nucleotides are TGTGCCAGCAGGAGGGTGGCCTACGAGCAGTACTTC.

The CDR3 DNA follows: TGTGCCAGCAGCCCAAGGACAGGGGGTTCCAATCAGCCCCAGCATTTT. As protein: CASSPRTGGSNQPQHF. This chain connects TRBV5-8 to TRBJ1-5, with 10 bases fitting TRBD1. Trimming took 4 bases from V and 3 from J; bases not matched to a gene: 7. The CDR3 covers 16 residues. Germline CDR1 and CDR2: SGHTS and YDEGEE.

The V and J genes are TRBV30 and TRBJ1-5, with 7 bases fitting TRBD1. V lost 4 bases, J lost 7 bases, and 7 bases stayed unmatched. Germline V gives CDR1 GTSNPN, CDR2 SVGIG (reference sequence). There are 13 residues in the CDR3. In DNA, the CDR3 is TGTGCCTGGACAGGGGGACTGGAGCAGCCCCAGCATTTT. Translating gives CAWTGGLEQPQHF.

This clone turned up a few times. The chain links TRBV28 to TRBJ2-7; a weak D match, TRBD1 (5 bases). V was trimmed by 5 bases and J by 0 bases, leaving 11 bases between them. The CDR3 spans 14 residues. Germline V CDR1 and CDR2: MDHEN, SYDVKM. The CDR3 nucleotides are TGTGCCAGCAGTCATCAACAGGCCTCCTACGAGCAGTACTTC. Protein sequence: CASSHQQASYEQYF.

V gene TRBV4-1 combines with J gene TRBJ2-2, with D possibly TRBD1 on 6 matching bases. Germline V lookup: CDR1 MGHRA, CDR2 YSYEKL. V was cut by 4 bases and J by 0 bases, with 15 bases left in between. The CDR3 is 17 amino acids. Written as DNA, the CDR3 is TGCGCCAGCAGCCTAACAGGGCCTCTGGCGAACACCGGGGAGCTGTTTTTT. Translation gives CASSLTGPLANTGELFF.

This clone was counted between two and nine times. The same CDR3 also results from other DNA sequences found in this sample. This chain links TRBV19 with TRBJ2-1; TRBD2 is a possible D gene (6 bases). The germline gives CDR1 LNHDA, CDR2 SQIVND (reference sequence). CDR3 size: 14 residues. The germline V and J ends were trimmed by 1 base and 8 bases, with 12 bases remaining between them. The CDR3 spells CASSIGRERDEQFF. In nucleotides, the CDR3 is TGTGCCAGTAGTATAGGACGGGAGAGGGATGAGCAGTTCTTC.

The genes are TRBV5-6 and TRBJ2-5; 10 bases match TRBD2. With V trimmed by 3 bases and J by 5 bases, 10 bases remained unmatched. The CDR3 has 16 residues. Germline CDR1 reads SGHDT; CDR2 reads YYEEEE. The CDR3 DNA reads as TGTGCCAGCAGCTCCTGGTCTAGCGGGAGTTTGGAGACCCAGTACTTC. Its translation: CASSSWSSGSLETQYF.

The CDR3 DNA reads TGTGCCAGCAGTCGTGGTCGGGGGAACCTAGGGGCCGGGGAGCTGTTTTTT. Translated, it gives CASSRGRGNLGAGELFF. The chain has TRBV9 and TRBJ2-2; tentative D call: TRBD2 (6 bases). CDR3 length: 17 amino acids. Germline V gene lookup returns CDR1 SGDLS and CDR2 YYNGEE. With 5 bases removed from V and 6 bases from J, the gap between germline ends came to 23 bases.

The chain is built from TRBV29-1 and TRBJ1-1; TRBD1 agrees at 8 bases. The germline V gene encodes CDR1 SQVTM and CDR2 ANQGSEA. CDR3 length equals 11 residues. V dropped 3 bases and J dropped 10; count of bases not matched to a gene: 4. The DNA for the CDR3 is TGCAGCGTTGATAGACAGGGGAGAGCTTTCTTT. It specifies CSVDRQGRAFF.

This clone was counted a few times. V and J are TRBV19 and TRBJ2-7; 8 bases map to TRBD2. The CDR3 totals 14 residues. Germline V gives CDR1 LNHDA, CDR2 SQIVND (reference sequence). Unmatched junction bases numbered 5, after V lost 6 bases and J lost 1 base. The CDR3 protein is CASSTGLASYEQYF. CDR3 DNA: TGTGCCAGTAGCACAGGACTAGCTTCCTACGAGCAGTACTTC.

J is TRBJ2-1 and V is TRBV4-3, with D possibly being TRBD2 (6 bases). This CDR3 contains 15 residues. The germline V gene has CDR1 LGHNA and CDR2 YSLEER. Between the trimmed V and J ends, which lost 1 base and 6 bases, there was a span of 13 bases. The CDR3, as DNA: TGCGCCAGCAGCCAAGGGGACCCAGCGGGCAATGAGCAGTTCTTC. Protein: CASSQGDPAGNEQFF.

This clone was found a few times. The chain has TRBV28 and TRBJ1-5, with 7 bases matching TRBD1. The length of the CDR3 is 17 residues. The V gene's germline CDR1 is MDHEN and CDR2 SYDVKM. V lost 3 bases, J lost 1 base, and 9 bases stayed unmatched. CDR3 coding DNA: TGTGCCAGCAGTTTTAGTGGGACAGAGAAGAGCAATCAGCCCCAGCATTTT. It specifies CASSFSGTEKSNQPQHF.

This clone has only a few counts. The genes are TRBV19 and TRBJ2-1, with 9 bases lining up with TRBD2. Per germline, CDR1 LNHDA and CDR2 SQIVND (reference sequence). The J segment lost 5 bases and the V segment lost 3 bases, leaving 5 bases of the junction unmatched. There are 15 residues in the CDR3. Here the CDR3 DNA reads TGTGCCAGTAGTATTTCACTAGCGGGCGACAATGAGCAGTTCTTC. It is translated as CASSISLAGDNEQFF. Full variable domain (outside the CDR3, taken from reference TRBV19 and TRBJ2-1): DGGITQSPKYLFRKEGQNVTLSCEQNLNHDAMYWYRQDPGQGLRLIYYSQIVNDFQKGDIAEGYSVSREKKESFPLTVTSAQKNPTAFYLCASSISLAGDNEQFFGPGTRLTVL.

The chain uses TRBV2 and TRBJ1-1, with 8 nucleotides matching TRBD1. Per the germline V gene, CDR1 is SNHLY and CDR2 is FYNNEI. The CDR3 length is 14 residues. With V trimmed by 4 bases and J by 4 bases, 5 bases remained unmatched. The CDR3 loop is CASSAGQGITEAFF. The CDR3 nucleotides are TGTGCCAGCAGTGCTGGACAGGGAATCACTGAAGCTTTCTTT.

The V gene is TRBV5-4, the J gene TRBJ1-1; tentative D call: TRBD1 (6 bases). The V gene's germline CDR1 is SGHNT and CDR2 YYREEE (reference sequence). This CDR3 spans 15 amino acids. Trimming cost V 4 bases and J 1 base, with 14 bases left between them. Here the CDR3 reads CASSLWGLGNTEAFF. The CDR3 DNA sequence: TGTGCCAGCAGCCTGTGGGGGCTTGGGAACACTGAAGCTTTCTTT.

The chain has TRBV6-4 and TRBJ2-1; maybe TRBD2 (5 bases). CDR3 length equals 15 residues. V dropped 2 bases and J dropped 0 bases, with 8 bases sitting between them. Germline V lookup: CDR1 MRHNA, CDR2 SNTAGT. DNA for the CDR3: TGTGCCAGCAGTGACGGGAGAAGCTCCTACAATGAGCAGTTCTTC. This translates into CASSDGRSSYNEQFF.

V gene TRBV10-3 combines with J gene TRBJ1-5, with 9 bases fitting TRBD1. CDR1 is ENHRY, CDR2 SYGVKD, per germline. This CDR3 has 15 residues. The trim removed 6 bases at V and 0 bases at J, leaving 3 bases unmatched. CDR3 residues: CAISWTGDSNQPQHF. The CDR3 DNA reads TGTGCCATCAGCTGGACAGGGGATAGCAATCAGCCCCAGCATTTT.

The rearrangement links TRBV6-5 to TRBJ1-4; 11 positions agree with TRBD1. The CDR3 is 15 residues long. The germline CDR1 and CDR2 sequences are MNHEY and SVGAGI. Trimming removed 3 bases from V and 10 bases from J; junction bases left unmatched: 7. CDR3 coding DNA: TGTGCCAGCAGTTATGGGGTTGGGACAGGGGGAAAACTGTTTTTT. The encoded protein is CASSYGVGTGGKLFF.

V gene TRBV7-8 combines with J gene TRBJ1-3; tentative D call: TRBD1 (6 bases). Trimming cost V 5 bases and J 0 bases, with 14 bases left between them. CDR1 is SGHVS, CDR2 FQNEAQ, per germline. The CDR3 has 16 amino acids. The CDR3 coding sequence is TGTGCCAGCAGCCCTAGACAGGCCCTCTCTGGAAACACCATATATTTT. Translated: CASSPRQALSGNTIYF. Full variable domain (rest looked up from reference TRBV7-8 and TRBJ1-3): GAGVSQSPRYKVAKRGQDVALRCDPISGHVSLFWYQQALGQGPEFLTYFQNEAQLDKSGLPSDRFFAERPEGSVSTLKIQRTQQEDSAVYLCASSPRQALSGNTIYFGEGSWLTVV.

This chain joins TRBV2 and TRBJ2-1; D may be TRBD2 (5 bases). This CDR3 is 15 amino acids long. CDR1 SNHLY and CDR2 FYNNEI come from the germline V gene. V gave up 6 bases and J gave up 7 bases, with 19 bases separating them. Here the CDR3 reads CASSPGLQGINEQFF. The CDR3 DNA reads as TGTGCCAGCAGCCCCGGACTGCAAGGTATAAATGAGCAGTTCTTC.

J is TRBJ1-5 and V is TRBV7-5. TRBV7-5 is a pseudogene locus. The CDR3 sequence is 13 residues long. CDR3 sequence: CARSLGRVQPQHF. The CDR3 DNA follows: TGTGCCAGAAGCTTAGGACGGGTTCAGCCCCAGCATTTT.

DNA of the CDR3: TGCAGCGTTGGGGTTGGGGGGAGCTCTGGAAACACCATATATTTT. Translating gives CSVGVGGSSGNTIYF. The V gene is TRBV29-1, the J gene TRBJ1-3; perhaps TRBD1 as D (5 bases). This CDR3 spans 15 amino acids. Trimming left V 4 bases short and J 0 bases short, with 13 bases between. The germline V gene has CDR1 SQVTM and CDR2 ANQGSEA.

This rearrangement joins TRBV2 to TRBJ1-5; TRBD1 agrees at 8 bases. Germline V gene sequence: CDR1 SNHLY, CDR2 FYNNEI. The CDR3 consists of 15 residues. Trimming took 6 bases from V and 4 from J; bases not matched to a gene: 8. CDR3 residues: CASRDGTGRNQPQHF. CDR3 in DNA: TGTGCCAGCAGAGATGGGACAGGTCGGAATCAGCCCCAGCATTTT.

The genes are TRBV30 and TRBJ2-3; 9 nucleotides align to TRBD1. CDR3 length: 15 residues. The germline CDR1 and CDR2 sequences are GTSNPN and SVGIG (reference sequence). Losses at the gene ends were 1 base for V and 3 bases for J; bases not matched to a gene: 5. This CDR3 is CAWSAGTGFTDTQYF. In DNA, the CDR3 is TGTGCCTGGAGTGCCGGGACAGGGTTTACAGATACGCAGTATTTT.

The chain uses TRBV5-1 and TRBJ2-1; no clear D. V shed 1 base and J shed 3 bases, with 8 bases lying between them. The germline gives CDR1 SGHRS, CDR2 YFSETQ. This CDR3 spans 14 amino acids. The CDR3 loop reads CASSLPGSYNEQFF. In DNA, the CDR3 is TGCGCCAGCAGCTTGCCGGGTAGCTACAATGAGCAGTTCTTC.

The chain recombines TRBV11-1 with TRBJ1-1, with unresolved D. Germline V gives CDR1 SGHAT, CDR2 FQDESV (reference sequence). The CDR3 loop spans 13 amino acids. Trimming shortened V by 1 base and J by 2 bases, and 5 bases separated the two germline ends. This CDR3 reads CASSLGANTEAFF. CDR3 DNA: TGTGCCAGCAGCTTAGGGGCAAACACTGAAGCTTTCTTT.

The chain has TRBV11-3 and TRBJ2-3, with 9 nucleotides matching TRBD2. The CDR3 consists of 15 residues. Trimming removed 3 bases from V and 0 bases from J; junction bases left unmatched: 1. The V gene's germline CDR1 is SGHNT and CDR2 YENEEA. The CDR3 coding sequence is TGTGCCAGCAGCTTGACTAGCGGAAGCACAGATACGCAGTATTTT. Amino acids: CASSLTSGSTDTQYF.

The DNA for the CDR3 is TGTGCCAGTGAGCACGTGAACACTGAAGCTTTCTTT. Amino acid sequence: CASEHVNTEAFF. This chain joins TRBV6-6 and TRBJ1-1; no firm D call. The ends were cut back, 9 bases at V and 0 bases at J, with 8 bases in the middle. This CDR3 contains 12 residues. Germline V lookup: CDR1 MNHNY, CDR2 SVGAGI (reference sequence).

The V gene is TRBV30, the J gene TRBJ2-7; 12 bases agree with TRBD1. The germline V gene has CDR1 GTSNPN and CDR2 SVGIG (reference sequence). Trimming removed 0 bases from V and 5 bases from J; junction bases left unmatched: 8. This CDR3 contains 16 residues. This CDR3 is CAWSVLPGTGGHEQYF. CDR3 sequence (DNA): TGTGCCTGGAGTGTACTACCCGGGACAGGGGGCCACGAGCAGTACTTC.